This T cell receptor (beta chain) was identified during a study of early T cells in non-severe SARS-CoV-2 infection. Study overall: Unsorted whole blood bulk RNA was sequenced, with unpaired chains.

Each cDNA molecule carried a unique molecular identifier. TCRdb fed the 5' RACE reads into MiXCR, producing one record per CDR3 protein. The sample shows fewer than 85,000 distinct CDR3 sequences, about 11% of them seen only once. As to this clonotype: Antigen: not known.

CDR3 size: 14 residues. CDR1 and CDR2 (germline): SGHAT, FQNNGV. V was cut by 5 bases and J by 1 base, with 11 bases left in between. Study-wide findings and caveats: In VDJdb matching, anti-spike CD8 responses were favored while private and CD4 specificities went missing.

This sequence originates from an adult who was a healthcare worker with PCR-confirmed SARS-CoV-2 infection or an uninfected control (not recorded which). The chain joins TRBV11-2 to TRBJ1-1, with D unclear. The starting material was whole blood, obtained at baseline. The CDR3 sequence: CASSRRQANTEAFF. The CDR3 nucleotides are TGTGCCAGCAGCCGCCGACAAGCGAACACTGAAGCTTTCTTT.